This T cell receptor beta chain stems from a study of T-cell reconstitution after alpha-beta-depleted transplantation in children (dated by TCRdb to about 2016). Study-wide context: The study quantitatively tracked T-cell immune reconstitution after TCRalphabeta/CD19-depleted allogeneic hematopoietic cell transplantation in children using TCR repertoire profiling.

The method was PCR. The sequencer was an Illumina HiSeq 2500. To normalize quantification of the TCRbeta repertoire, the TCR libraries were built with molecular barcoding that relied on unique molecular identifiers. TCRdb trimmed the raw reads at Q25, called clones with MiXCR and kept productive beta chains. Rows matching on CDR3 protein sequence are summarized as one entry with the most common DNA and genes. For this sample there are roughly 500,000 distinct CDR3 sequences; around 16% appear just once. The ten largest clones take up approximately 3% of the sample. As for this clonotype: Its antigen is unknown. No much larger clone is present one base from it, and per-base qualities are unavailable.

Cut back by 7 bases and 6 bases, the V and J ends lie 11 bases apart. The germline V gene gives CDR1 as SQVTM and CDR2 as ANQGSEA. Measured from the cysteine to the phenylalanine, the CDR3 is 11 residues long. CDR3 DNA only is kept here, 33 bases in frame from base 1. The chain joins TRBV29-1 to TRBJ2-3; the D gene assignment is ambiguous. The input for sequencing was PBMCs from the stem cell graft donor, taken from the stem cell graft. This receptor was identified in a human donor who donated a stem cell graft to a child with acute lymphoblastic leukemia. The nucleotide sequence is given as TGCAGCGGAGACGCTTGGGATACGCAGTATTTT. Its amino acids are CSGDAWDTQYF.